This T cell receptor (beta chain) originates from a study of cytotoxic CD8 clonotypes in ibrutinib-treated CLL. The wider study: Researchers reported 11 relapsed/refractory and approximately 15 treatment-naive patients, 17 to 18 of them IGHV unmutated. Study-wide results and caveats: Whereas clonality rose at ibrutinib response, it declined toward baseline at progression. Contraction or stability on treatment was seen for public clonotypes, which were uncommon. The study sampled sustained-remission and progressing patients at different times.

Some clones are missing from TCRdb's copy, which holds only in-frame ones; the method was immunoSEQ multiplex PCR. The repertoire has 200,000 or so clones, 60% to 80% of them found once; the top ten carry about 6.4%. CDR1 MDHEN and CDR2 SYDVKM come from the germline V gene. The CDR3 is 17 amino acids. V lost 5 bases and J lost 15; bases outside the gene matches: 22. Note on this clone: The target antigen is unknown.

The material was PBMCs, obtained after 12 months of ibrutinib treatment. The chain links TRBV28 to TRBJ2-1; 10 bases align to TRBD2. The origin of this receptor is a human donor with chronic lymphocytic leukemia. CDR3 bases: TGTGCCAGCAGTCCCCAAAACCCTGGACTAGCGGACCACCCCCCGTTCTTC. Its protein product is CASSPQNPGLADHPPFF.